This T cell receptor (beta chain) was profiled in a study of shared clonotypes between healthy human individuals. Study-level findings and limits: Naive subsets usually exceeded memory subsets in estimated richness.

Worth noting for this clone: The antigen remains unidentified.

Profiling relied on immunoSEQ multiplex PCR, and the TCRdb table lists in-frame clones only, not all of them. The profile covers about 1,800,000 clones, with approximately 94% appearing a single time and 1.2% taken by the ten largest. CD45RO negativity and positive selection for CCR7 defined naive CD8 cells, a population that excluded terminally differentiated effector memory CD45RA+ cells. Sequencing used naive CD8+ T cells sorted from blood. The TCR sequence derives from a man younger than 35 in good health.

CDR3 nucleotide sequence: TGTGCCAGCAGCTCGGACGGCGGAGCGGGCGAGCAGTACTTC. Translated, it gives CASSSDGGAGEQYF. The chain carries TRBV5-6 and TRBJ2-7; possible D gene TRBD2, 6 bases. Germline lookup yields CDR1 SGHDT and CDR2 YYEEEE. The CDR3 runs to 14 residues. Trimming took off 3 bases at V and 6 bases at J, with 16 bases between the two ends.